This T cell receptor beta chain came from a study of Ad26.COV2.S vaccination and SARS-CoV-2 variants. Study-wide context: Donor allocation was to the COV1001 Ad26.COV2.S trial arm. Donor got 5x10^10 or 1x10^11 viral particles of Ad26.COV2.S.

Sequencing was performed with immunoSEQ multiplex PCR; in TCRdb, only in-frame clones are kept and a portion is missing. This sample has about 350,000 clones, with about 86% found just once. The CDR3 spans 13 residues. V was shortened by 6 bases and J by 7 bases, with 13 bases between the two germline ends. CDR1 and CDR2 from the germline V gene are SGHTA and FQGNSA. Treatment reported: 15 to 20 received Ad26.COV2.S at low or high dose, single or two shots; roughly five received placebo; per-sample allocation not given. Sampling happened 63 days after the first vaccine or placebo injection. The TCR comes from a person between 18 and 65 years old who received the Ad26.COV2.S COVID-19 vaccine or a placebo. The chain combines TRBV7-2 with TRBJ1-5; no clear D. Specimen: peripheral blood, collected in a trial of Ad26.COV2.S vaccine versus placebo. CDR3 in DNA: TGTGCCAGCAGGTATGCCTCAGGACAGCCCCAGCATTTT. Its protein is CASRYASGQPQHF.